This T cell receptor (beta chain) is from a study of T-cell memory formation after mild COVID-19. Study-level background: TCR clusters showed largely donor specificity. Study-level results: Clones from the second wave (peaking day 37) had unconfirmed SARS-CoV-2 specificity. Pre-infection memory carried some responding clones, suggesting that cross-reactive memory joined.

The table lists this clonotype with many counts. What it binds is not known. CDR3 length: 14 residues. Germline CDR1 reads LNHNV; CDR2 reads YYDKDF (reference sequence). Trimming removed 8 bases from V and 8 bases from J, with 19 bases in between. Constant-segment primers and 5'RACE yielded cDNA libraries for TCR alpha and TCR beta, each carrying sample barcodes and UMIs. TCRdb ran MiXCR on the 5' RACE reads and lists one entry per CDR3 protein. The sample holds more than 300,000 distinct CDR3 sequences, roughly an eighth seen once. Sample: PBMCs or a T cell subset sorted from them (not recorded which). V usage is TRBV15 and J usage is TRBJ2-4; possible D gene TRBD2, 6 bases. This receptor was identified in a man younger than 30 who had mild COVID-19 (a few samples of this study predate the infection). Cell type and time point are not known. DNA for the CDR3: TGTGCCACCGGCCGTGGGGCGGGGCCGGACATTCAGTACTTC. It specifies CATGRGAGPDIQYF.